Shown below are 11 T cell receptor beta chains from a single sample sequenced in a study of T cell repertoires in cytomegalovirus infection. One entry per CDR3 protein results from TCRdb running MiXCR on the reads. The top ten clones hold roughly 1.7% of a sample with 200,000 to 300,000 distinct CDR3 sequences, about 12% of them seen once. The specimen was PBMCs. Source of these receptors: a human donor in good health (CMV status not recorded). Some clones in this sample may be carry-over from other donors' samples.

The V gene is TRBV9, the J gene TRBJ1-2; weak D call: TRBD1 (5 bases). Trimming stripped 1 base from V and 2 bases from J, with 15 bases between. The CDR3 totals 16 residues. CDR1 SGDLS and CDR2 YYNGEE come from the germline V gene. The CDR3 nucleotides are TGTGCCAGCAGCGTAACGGGGGGATCGGAAAACTATGGCTACACCTTC. Protein sequence: CASSVTGGSENYGYTF.

Ten or more counts support this clonotype. V usage is TRBV10-3 and J usage is TRBJ2-2, with D unresolved. The ends were cut back, 2 bases at V and 5 bases at J, with 9 bases in the middle. Per germline, CDR1 ENHRY and CDR2 SYGVKD. The CDR3 runs 14 residues. The CDR3 nucleotides read TGTGCCATCAGTGAGGGCCTCGGAACCGGGGAGCTGTTTTTT. As protein: CAISEGLGTGELFF.

This clonotype showed up many times. CDR3 in DNA: TGTGCCAGCAGCTTTGATCAGGGTTCAAATACGCAGTATTTT. Translated: CASSFDQGSNTQYF. This rearrangement joins TRBV7-2 to TRBJ2-3, with D possibly TRBD1 on 5 matching bases. The germline V and J ends were trimmed by 3 bases and 7 bases, with 14 bases remaining between them. This CDR3 contains 14 residues. In germline, CDR1 is SGHTA, CDR2 FQGNSA.

This clonotype was seen many times. The chain joins TRBV7-2 to TRBJ2-3, with a tentative D call TRBD1 (6 bases). The CDR3 totals 13 residues. The germline V gene encodes CDR1 SGHTA and CDR2 FQGNSA. V was pared by 6 bases and J by 4 bases, with 11 bases between. The CDR3 spells CASRLGQSDTQYF. The CDR3 DNA sequence: TGTGCCAGCAGACTCGGACAGTCAGATACGCAGTATTTT.

This clonotype was picked up many times. The rearrangement uses TRBV28 and TRBJ2-7, with D hard to call. CDR3 size: 15 residues. Looked up from germline, CDR1 is MDHEN and CDR2 is SYDVKM. The ends were cut back, 5 bases at V and 0 bases at J, with 14 bases in the middle. CDR3 sequence (DNA): TGTGCCAGCAGTCTCACTCCGGGCCGCTCCTACGAGCAGTACTTC. Translated, it gives CASSLTPGRSYEQYF.

This clonotype was seen ten or more times. The genes are TRBV12-3 or TRBV12-4 and TRBJ2-1; 8 nucleotides line up with TRBD2. Trimming took 3 bases from V and 2 from J; bases not matched to a gene: 0. The CDR3 consists of 14 residues. The DNA of the CDR3 is TGTGCCAGCAGTTTTAGCGGGACCTACAATGAGCAGTTCTTC. Translating it yields CASSFSGTYNEQFF.

Many counts were recorded for this clonotype. The V and J genes are TRBV20-1 and TRBJ2-1; 12 nucleotides match TRBD2. Trimming at V came to 6 bases and at J to 4 bases, leaving 7 bases not matched to a gene. Per germline, CDR1 DFQATT and CDR2 SNEGSKA (reference sequence). The CDR3 totals 15 residues. The CDR3 protein is CSAKGLAGRYNEQFF. CDR3 DNA: TGCAGTGCGAAGGGACTAGCGGGCCGTTACAATGAGCAGTTCTTC.

The V call is TRBV2, the J call TRBJ1-1, with D perhaps matching TRBD1 (6 bases). Germline CDR1 SNHLY, CDR2 FYNNEI. CDR3 length: 15 residues. The ends were cut back, 7 bases at V and 4 bases at J, with 19 bases in the middle. CDR3 loop: CASKPGARDGTEAFF. The CDR3, as DNA: TGTGCCAGCAAACCGGGGGCGAGGGACGGCACTGAAGCTTTCTTT.

The table lists this clonotype with many counts. The chain is built from TRBV25-1 and TRBJ2-3; D gene ambiguous. The germline V gene has CDR1 MGHDK and CDR2 SYGVNS. Trimming took 7 bases from V and 1 from J, leaving 6 bases between them. This CDR3 is 12 amino acids long. CDR3 sequence: CASTPGTDTQYF. Written as DNA, the CDR3 is TGTGCCAGCACTCCCGGCACAGATACGCAGTATTTT.

This clonotype has more than one count but fewer than ten. The genes are TRBV2 and TRBJ1-2; maybe TRBD1 (5 bases). Germline CDR1 is SNHLY and CDR2 is FYNNEI. The CDR3 totals 12 residues. V shed 9 bases and J shed 1 base, with 9 bases lying between them. The CDR3 nucleotides are TGTGCCAGGGCACAGGATAACTATGGCTACACCTTC. This encodes CARAQDNYGYTF.

This clonotype showed up just a few times. The genes are TRBV20-1 and TRBJ2-3, with TRBD1 matching over 8 bases. V was clipped by 3 bases and J by 7 bases; unmatched bases: 12. The germline CDR1 and CDR2 sequences are DFQATT and SNEGSKA (reference sequence). This CDR3 contains 15 residues. The CDR3 protein is CSASPSGGDWNTQYF. The DNA for the CDR3 is TGCAGTGCTAGCCCCTCAGGGGGCGATTGGAATACGCAGTATTTT.